This T cell receptor (beta chain) originates from a study of radiotherapy plus CTLA-4 blockade in lung cancer. Study context: Among all patients, 18% showed objective responses, while approximately 30% had disease control.

The table came from immunoSEQ multiplex PCR; TCRdb's copy has only in-frame clones and leaves some out. The sample lists nearly 95,000 clones, roughly 80% occurring once. The length of the CDR3 is 17 residues. Germline-derived CDR1 and CDR2 are LNHDA and SQIVND (reference sequence). V lost 4 bases, J lost 5 bases, and 23 bases lay in between. The sequence was obtained from a human donor with non-small cell lung cancer that progressed on radiotherapy plus ipilimumab. This rearrangement joins TRBV19 to TRBJ1-2; D is possibly TRBD1 (6 bases). The specimen was peripheral blood, collected from a patient treated with radiotherapy plus ipilimumab. The CDR3 DNA reads as TGTGCCAGTAGTACCGACAGGTCCCAAGGGGCTTTATATGGCTACACCTTC. This encodes CASSTDRSQGALYGYTF.